This TCR beta chain comes out of a study of neurological immune-mediated disorders. On the study more broadly: Of the multiple sclerosis patients, about 34 in total, roughly 30 were relapsing-remitting and 3 were secondary progressive. Study results and limitations: No CDR3 amino acid sequences recurred among expanded clones across subjects, suggesting private repertoires in all groups.

Ten or more counts support this clonotype. Its antigen is not identified. TCRdb independently ran MiXCR on the 5' RACE reads; one entry per CDR3 protein. The sample has more than 50,000 distinct CDR3 sequences, about 4.2% seen once. V was cut by 6 bases and J by 7 bases, with 17 bases left in between. The CDR3 is 14 residues long. Germline V lookup: CDR1 SGHRS, CDR2 YFSETQ. Sequences were obtained from PBMCs. The receptor was derived from a man aged 30 to 45 with multiple sclerosis. V gene TRBV5-1 combines with J gene TRBJ2-1; D gene unclear. The CDR3 loop reads CASIPVAGNNEQFF. CDR3 DNA sequence: TGCGCCAGCATCCCTGTGGCTGGGAATAATGAGCAGTTCTTC.